Presented here are 24 T cell receptor beta chains from one specimen sequenced in a study of CD8 T cells in ankylosing spondylitis. MiXCR, applied by TCRdb to the 5' RACE reads, yields one record per CDR3 protein. Of approximately 350,000 distinct CDR3 sequences listed, approximately 14% are singletons. The sequenced sample was blood, either unsorted or a sorted T cell fraction (not recorded which). The source is a male donor with ankylosing spondylitis or in good health (not recorded which).

The chain recombines TRBV20-1 with TRBJ2-5, with D maybe TRBD2 (6 bases). Germline CDR1 reads DFQATT; CDR2 reads SNEGSKA (reference sequence). The CDR3 runs 13 residues. Trimming pared 6 bases from V and 5 bases from J, leaving 16 bases between. Written as DNA, the CDR3 is TGCAGTGCCGGGGGACGGATTAAGGAGACCCAGTACTTC. This encodes CSAGGRIKETQYF.

The chain combines TRBV5-6 with TRBJ2-3; D is unresolved. The ends were cut back, 6 bases at V and 4 bases at J, with 21 bases in the middle. The germline V gene encodes CDR1 SGHDT and CDR2 YYEEEE. CDR3 size: 16 residues. The CDR3 spells CASTLAIRVAADTQYF. Here the CDR3 DNA reads TGTGCCAGCACCCTCGCGATCCGGGTCGCGGCAGATACGCAGTATTTT.

This clonotype has ten or more counts. The rearrangement uses TRBV18 and TRBJ1-2; perhaps TRBD1 as D (6 bases). V gave up 2 bases and J gave up 4 bases, with 8 bases separating them. The CDR3 consists of 13 residues. The germline V gene encodes CDR1 KGHSH and CDR2 LQKENI. The CDR3 DNA is TGTGCCAGCTCACCAGGACAGCTCTATGGCTACACCTTC. This codes for CASSPGQLYGYTF. Filled out from reference TRBV18 and TRBJ1-2, the complete variable domain reads NAGVMQNPRHLVRRRGQEARLRCSPMKGHSHVYWYRQLPEEGLKFMVYLQKENIIDESGMPKERFSAEFPKEGPSILRIQQVVRGDSAAYFCASSPGQLYGYTFGSGTRLTVV.

This clonotype has only one observation. The chain carries TRBV7-2 and TRBJ2-3; TRBD2 agrees at 8 bases. Germline CDR1 is SGHTA and CDR2 is FQGNSA. This CDR3 contains 15 residues. V lost 5 bases, J lost 6 bases, and 10 bases stayed unmatched. The chain's CDR3 is CASSPRSGGLDTQYF. CDR3 nucleotide sequence: TGTGCCAGCAGCCCGCGATCGGGGGGGTTGGATACGCAGTATTTT.

The chain recombines TRBV7-9 with TRBJ1-1, with D hard to call. The V end was cut by 2 bases, the J end by 6 bases, with 13 bases between. The CDR3 is 14 amino acids. Per the germline V gene, CDR1 is SEHNR and CDR2 is FQNEAQ (reference sequence). The CDR3 region has the DNA TGTGCCAGCAGCTTATTGGCGGGTGGAGCTGAAGCTTTCTTT. This gives the protein CASSLLAGGAEAFF.

The chain is built from TRBV7-8 and TRBJ2-3, with D perhaps TRBD2 (6 bases). The germline V gene encodes CDR1 SGHVS and CDR2 FQNEAQ. Trimming took 5 bases from V and 0 from J, leaving 21 bases between them. This CDR3 contains 18 residues. The CDR3 DNA reads as TGTGCCAGCAGCCCCTCGTCTTGGGGAGGCCAGAGCACAGATACGCAGTATTTT. Its protein is CASSPSSWGGQSTDTQYF.

This rearrangement joins TRBV28 to TRBJ1-2; 7 bases map to TRBD1. The CDR3 is 16 amino acids. J lost 2 bases, V lost 8 bases, and 14 bases had no gene match. Germline CDR1 and CDR2: MDHEN and SYDVKM. The CDR3 region is CASFTWDSIFNYGYTF. Here the CDR3 DNA reads TGTGCCAGCTTCACCTGGGACAGCATCTTCAACTATGGCTACACCTTC.

This clonotype was seen a handful of times. V and J are TRBV20-1 and TRBJ2-7; no reliable D call. The length of the CDR3 is 12 residues. V was trimmed by 4 bases and J by 2 bases, leaving 9 bases between them. CDR1 is DFQATT, CDR2 SNEGSKA, per germline (reference sequence). This chain's CDR3 is CSAKLGAYEQYF. CDR3 nucleotide sequence: TGCAGTGCTAAGTTGGGTGCCTACGAGCAGTACTTC.

V gene TRBV12-3 or TRBV12-4 combines with J gene TRBJ2-7, with D possibly being TRBD1 or TRBD2 (5 bases each). The CDR3 length is 14 residues. The germline V and J ends were trimmed by 3 bases and 7 bases, with 16 bases remaining between them. The DNA for the CDR3 is TGTGCCAGCAGTTTCCGGGGCCGATTGGGGGAGCAGTACTTC. Protein sequence: CASSFRGRLGEQYF.

This clonotype was picked up many times. The V and J genes are TRBV19 and TRBJ2-7, with D perhaps TRBD2 (6 bases). The CDR3 is made up of 12 amino acids. Germline loops: CDR1 LNHDA, CDR2 SQIVND (reference sequence). V was shortened by 7 bases and J by 7 bases, with 14 bases between the two germline ends. CDR3 DNA: TGTGCCAGTAACGCGGGACCGGGTGAGCAGTACTTC. Its protein product is CASNAGPGEQYF.

V is TRBV12-3 or TRBV12-4 and J is TRBJ1-5; D gene uncertain. The CDR3 runs 14 residues. V lost 5 bases to trimming and J lost 5 bases, with 13 bases between them. The chain's CDR3 is CASSIHMAHQPQHF. In DNA, the CDR3 is TGTGCCAGCAGTATTCACATGGCCCATCAGCCCCAGCATTTT.

About this clonotype itself: At one end, the junction sequence differs from germline, possibly due to a read error. The rearrangement joins TRBV20-1 to TRBJ2-3, with 9 bases identical to TRBD2. The CDR3 has 16 amino acids. From germline, CDR1 is DFQATT and CDR2 SNEGSKA (reference sequence). CDR3 region: CCARDSLSGGHNTQYF. For the CDR3, the DNA is TGCTGTGCTAGAGATTCGTTGAGCGGGGGGCATAATACGCAGTATTTT.

The rearrangement links TRBV5-6 to TRBJ1-2; the D gene is possibly TRBD1 (5 bases). Looked up from germline, CDR1 is SGHDT and CDR2 is YYEEEE. Trimming cost V 3 bases and J 0 bases, with 18 bases left between them. This CDR3 contains 17 residues. This CDR3 reads CASSSYRQGRTNYGYTF. CDR3 DNA sequence: TGTGCCAGCAGCTCCTACCGGCAGGGCCGAACTAACTATGGCTACACCTTC.

CDR3 residues: CASSLGTSGEEETQYF. The CDR3 nucleotides read TGCGCCAGCAGCTTGGGGACTAGCGGGGAGGAAGAGACCCAGTACTTC. This chain connects TRBV5-1 to TRBJ2-5, with 12 bases identical to TRBD2. The J segment lost 3 bases and the V segment lost 0 bases, leaving 3 bases of the junction unmatched. The CDR3 is 16 residues long. CDR1 and CDR2 from the germline V gene are SGHRS and YFSETQ.

This clonotype occurred many times. The J gene is TRBJ1-1, the V gene TRBV5-6; 8 nucleotides align to TRBD1. V was clipped by 4 bases and J by 1 base; unmatched bases: 6. Germline values: CDR1 SGHDT, CDR2 YYEEEE. The CDR3 is 15 amino acids. CDR3 loop: CASSPGTGRNTEAFF. For the CDR3, the DNA is TGTGCCAGCAGCCCCGGGACAGGAAGGAACACTGAAGCTTTCTTT. Full variable domain (missing parts from reference TRBV5-6 and TRBJ1-1): DAGVTQSPTHLIKTRGQQVTLRCSPKSGHDTVSWYQQALGQGPQFIFQYYEEEERQRGNFPDRFSGHQFPNYSSELNVNALLLGDSALYLCASSPGTGRNTEAFFGQGTRLTVV.

This chain uses TRBV7-6 with TRBJ2-2, with 7 nucleotides matching TRBD2. V trimming: 2 bases; J trimming: 6 bases; junction bases outside the gene matches: 6. Per the germline V gene, CDR1 is SGHVS and CDR2 is FNYEAQ. This CDR3 is 15 amino acids long. DNA of the CDR3: TGTGCCAGCAGCTTATCTAGCGGTGTGGCCGGGGAGCTGTTTTTT. Translating gives CASSLSSGVAGELFF.

The CDR3 reads CASSLGGTGGYEQYF. The CDR3 DNA sequence: TGCGCCAGCAGCTTGGGGGGGACAGGGGGCTACGAGCAGTACTTC. V usage is TRBV5-1 and J usage is TRBJ2-7; TRBD1 matches 11 bases. This CDR3 spans 15 amino acids. CDR1 and CDR2 from the germline V gene are SGHRS and YFSETQ. The junction had 2 bases not matched to a gene; V was cut back by 0 bases and J by 3 bases.

The gene calls are TRBV7-2 and TRBJ2-7; D remains unclear. CDR3 length: 13 residues. Trimming stripped 1 base from V and 5 bases from J, with 9 bases between. Germline V gene sequence: CDR1 SGHTA, CDR2 FQGNSA. Here the CDR3 reads CASSLGPDNEQYF. Written as DNA, the CDR3 is TGTGCCAGCAGCTTAGGACCTGATAACGAGCAGTACTTC.

This clonotype was detected only a few times. The CDR3 ends on some other residue instead of the conserved phenylalanine or tryptophan, so this is likely a read error. This chain links TRBV14 with TRBJ2-1; D perhaps matches TRBD2 (5 bases). Germline values: CDR1 SGHDN, CDR2 FVKESK. V shed 1 base and J shed 0 bases, with 16 bases lying between them. The length of the CDR3 is 18 residues. CDR3 bases: TGTGCCAGCAGCCAAGCATGGGATAAGCGGAGCTCCTACAATGAGCAGTTCCTC. Translating gives CASSQAWDKRSSYNEQFL.

This chain links TRBV20-1 with TRBJ1-2; possibly TRBD1 for D (5 bases). Germline V lookup: CDR1 DFQATT, CDR2 SNEGSKA (reference sequence). This CDR3 contains 14 residues. With 0 bases removed from V and 7 bases from J, the gap between germline ends came to 15 bases. In DNA form, the CDR3 reads TGCAGTGCTAGAGACCACACAGGAGCCTCTGGCTACACCTTC. Translation: CSARDHTGASGYTF.

This chain joins TRBV20-1 and TRBJ2-3, with D possibly TRBD2 on 5 matching bases. The CDR3 loop spans 15 amino acids. V gave up 3 bases and J gave up 1 base, with 14 bases separating them. The V gene's germline CDR1 is DFQATT and CDR2 SNEGSKA (reference sequence). The CDR3 protein is CSARGGNGGTDTQYF. As DNA, the CDR3 is TGCAGTGCTAGGGGCGGAAACGGGGGCACAGATACGCAGTATTTT.

This clonotype was found many times. This sequence joins TRBV7-9 and TRBJ2-2, with D uncertain. The CDR3 is 13 amino acids. Germline assignment: CDR1 SEHNR and CDR2 FQNEAQ (reference sequence). Trimming left V 5 bases short and J 2 bases short, with 6 bases between. The CDR3 region is CASSTANTGELFF. The CDR3 region has the DNA TGTGCCAGCAGCACCGCCAACACCGGGGAGCTGTTTTTT.

This clonotype has only a few counts. The J gene is TRBJ2-3, the V gene TRBV5-6; 7 bases align to TRBD2. This CDR3 region has 17 residues. CDR1 and CDR2 (germline): SGHDT, YYEEEE. The V segment lost 7 bases and the J segment 2 bases; nucleotides outside the gene matches: 16. The CDR3 DNA reads as TGTGCCAGCGAACGGTTAGGGCGCGGGAGCGCCACAGATACGCAGTATTTT. This codes for CASERLGRGSATDTQYF.

This clonotype appeared a few times. The rearrangement links TRBV25-1 to TRBJ2-1, with D possibly matching TRBD2 (6 bases). Germline V gene data show CDR1 as MGHDK and CDR2 as SYGVNS. This CDR3 is 16 amino acids long. Trimming removed 0 bases from V and 7 bases from J, with 16 bases in between. In DNA form, the CDR3 reads TGTGCCAGCAGTGAATATGGAGGGCCCTCGGGGAATGAGCAGTTCTTC. Translated, it gives CASSEYGGPSGNEQFF.